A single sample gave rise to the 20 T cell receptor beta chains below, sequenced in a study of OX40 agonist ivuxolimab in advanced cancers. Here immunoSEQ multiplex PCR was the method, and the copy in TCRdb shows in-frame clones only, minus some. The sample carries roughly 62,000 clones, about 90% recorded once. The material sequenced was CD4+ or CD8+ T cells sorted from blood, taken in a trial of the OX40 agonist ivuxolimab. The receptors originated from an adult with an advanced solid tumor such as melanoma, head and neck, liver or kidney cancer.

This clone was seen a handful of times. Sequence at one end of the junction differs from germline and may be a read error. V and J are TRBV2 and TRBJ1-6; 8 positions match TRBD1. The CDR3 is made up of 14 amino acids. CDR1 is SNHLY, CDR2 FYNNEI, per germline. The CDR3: CASGDRGYNSPLHF. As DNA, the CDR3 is TGTGCCAGCGGTGACAGGGGCTATAATTCACCCCTCCACTTT.

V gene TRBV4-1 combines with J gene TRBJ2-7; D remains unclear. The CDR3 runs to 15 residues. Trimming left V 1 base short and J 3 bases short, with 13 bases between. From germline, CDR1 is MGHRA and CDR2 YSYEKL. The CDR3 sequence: CASSQVSGGDYEQYF. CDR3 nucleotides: TGCGCCAGCAGCCAAGTATCCGGTGGGGACTACGAGCAGTACTTC.

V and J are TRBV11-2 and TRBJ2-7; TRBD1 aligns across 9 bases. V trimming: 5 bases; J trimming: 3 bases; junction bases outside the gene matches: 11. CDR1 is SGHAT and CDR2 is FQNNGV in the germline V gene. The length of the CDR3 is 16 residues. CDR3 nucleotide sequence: TGTGCCAGCAGCCCCCCCTATCCGACAGGGGGCTACGAGCAGTACTTC. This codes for CASSPPYPTGGYEQYF.

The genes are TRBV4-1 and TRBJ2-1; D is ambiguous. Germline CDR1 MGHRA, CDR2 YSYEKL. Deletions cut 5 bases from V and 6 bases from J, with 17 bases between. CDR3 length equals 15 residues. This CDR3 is CASSAQAEGINEQFF. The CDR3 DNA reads TGCGCCAGCAGCGCCCAAGCAGAAGGGATCAATGAGCAGTTCTTC.

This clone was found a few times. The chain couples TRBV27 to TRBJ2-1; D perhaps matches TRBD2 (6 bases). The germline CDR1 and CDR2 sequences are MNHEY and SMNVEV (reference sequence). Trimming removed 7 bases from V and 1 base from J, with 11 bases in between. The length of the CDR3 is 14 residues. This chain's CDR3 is CASKLGRSYNEQFF. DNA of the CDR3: TGTGCCAGCAAACTGGGGAGGTCCTACAATGAGCAGTTCTTC.

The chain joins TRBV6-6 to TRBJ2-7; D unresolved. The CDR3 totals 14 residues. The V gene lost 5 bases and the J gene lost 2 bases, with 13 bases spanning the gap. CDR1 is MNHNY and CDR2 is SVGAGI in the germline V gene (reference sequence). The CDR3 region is CASSRRTDTYEQYF. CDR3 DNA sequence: TGTGCCAGCAGTCGTAGGACCGATACCTACGAGCAGTACTTC.

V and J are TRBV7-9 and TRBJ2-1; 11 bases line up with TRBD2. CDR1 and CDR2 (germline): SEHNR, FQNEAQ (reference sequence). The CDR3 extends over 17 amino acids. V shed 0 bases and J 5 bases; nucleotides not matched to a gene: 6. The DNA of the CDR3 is TGTGCCAGCAGCTTAGCAGCGCTAGCGGGAGGACACAATGAGCAGTTCTTC. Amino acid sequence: CASSLAALAGGHNEQFF.

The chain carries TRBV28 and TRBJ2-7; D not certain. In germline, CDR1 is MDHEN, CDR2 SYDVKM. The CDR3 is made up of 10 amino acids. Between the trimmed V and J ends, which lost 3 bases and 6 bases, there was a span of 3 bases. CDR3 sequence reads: CASSFTEQYF. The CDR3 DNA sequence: TGTGCCAGCAGTTTTACCGAGCAGTACTTC.

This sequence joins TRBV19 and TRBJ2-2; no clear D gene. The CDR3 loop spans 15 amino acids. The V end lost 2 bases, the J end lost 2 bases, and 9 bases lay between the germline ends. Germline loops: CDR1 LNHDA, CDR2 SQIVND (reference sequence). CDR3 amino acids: CASSISSGNTGELFF. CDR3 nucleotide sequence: TGTGCCAGTAGTATATCTTCAGGTAACACCGGGGAGCTGTTTTTT.

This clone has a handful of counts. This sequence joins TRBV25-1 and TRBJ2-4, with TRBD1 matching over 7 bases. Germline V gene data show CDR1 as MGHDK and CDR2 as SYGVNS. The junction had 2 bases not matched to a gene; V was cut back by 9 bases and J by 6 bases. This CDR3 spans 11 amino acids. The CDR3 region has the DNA TGTGCCAGTAGGGGGCCAAACATTCAGTACTTC. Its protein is CASRGPNIQYF.

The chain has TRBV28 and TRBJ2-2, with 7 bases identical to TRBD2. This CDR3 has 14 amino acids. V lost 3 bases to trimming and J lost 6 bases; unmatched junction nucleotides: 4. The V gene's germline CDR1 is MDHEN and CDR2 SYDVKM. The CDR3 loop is CASSFGGSAGELFF. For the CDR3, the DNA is TGTGCCAGCAGTTTCGGGGGGTCGGCCGGGGAGCTGTTTTTT.

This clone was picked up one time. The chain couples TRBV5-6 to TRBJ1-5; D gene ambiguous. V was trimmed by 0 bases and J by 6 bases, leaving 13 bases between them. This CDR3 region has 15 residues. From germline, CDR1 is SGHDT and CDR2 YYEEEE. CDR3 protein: CASSLANAGRQPQHF. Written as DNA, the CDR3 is TGTGCCAGCAGCTTGGCTAACGCCGGGCGTCAGCCCCAGCATTTT.

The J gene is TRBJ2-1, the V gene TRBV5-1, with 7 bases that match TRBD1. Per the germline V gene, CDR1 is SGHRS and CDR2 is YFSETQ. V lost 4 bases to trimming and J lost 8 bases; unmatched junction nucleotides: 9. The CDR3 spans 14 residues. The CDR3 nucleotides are TGCGCCAGCAGCCGAGAGAGGGGGCGGGATGAGCAGTTCTTC. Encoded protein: CASSRERGRDEQFF.

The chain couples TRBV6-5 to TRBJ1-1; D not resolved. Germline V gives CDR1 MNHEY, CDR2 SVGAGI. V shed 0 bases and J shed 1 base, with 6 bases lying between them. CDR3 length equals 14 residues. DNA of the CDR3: TGTGCCAGCAGTTACTCGACCCCGAACACTGAAGCTTTCTTT. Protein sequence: CASSYSTPNTEAFF.

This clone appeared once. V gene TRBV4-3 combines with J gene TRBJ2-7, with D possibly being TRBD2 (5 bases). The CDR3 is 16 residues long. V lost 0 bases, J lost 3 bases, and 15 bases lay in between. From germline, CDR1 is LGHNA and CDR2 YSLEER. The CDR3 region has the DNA TGCGCCAGCAGCCAAGATACCGGGGTCCGGGACTACGAGCAGTACTTC. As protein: CASSQDTGVRDYEQYF.

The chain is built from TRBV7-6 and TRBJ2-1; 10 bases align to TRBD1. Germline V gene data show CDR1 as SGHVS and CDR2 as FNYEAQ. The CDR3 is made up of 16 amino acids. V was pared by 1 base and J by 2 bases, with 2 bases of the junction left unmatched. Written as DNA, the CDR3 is TGTGCCAGCAGCTTAGGACAGGGGGCCCCCTACAATGAGCAGTTCTTC. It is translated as CASSLGQGAPYNEQFF.

CDR3 bases: TGTGCCAGCAGTTTAACGGGACAGGGATTATACGAGCAGTACTTC. Its protein is CASSLTGQGLYEQYF. The chain uses TRBV27 and TRBJ2-7; TRBD1 aligns across 9 bases. Germline V CDR1 and CDR2: MNHEY, SMNVEV (reference sequence). The CDR3 has 15 amino acids. V was clipped by 2 bases and J by 4 bases; unmatched bases: 6.

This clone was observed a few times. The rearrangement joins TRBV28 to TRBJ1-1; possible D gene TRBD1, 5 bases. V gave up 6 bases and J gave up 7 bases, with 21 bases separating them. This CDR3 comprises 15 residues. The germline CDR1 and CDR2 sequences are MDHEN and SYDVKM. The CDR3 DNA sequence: TGTGCCAGCAGGCGACTAAGGGACCAGGTGGGTGAAGCTTTCTTT. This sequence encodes CASRRLRDQVGEAFF.

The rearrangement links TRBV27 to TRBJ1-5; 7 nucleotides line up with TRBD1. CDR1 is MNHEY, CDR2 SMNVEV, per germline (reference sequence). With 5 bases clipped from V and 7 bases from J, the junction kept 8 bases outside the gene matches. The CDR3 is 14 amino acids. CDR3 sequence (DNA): TGTGCCAGCAGTCTTATAACAGGGGCGCAGCCCCAGCATTTT. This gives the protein CASSLITGAQPQHF.

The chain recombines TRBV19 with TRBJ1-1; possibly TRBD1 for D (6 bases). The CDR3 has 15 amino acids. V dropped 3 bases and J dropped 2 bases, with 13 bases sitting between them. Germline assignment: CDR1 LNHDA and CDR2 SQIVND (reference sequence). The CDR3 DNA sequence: TGTGCCAGTAGTATGGGAGGCAGGGGAAACACTGAAGCTTTCTTT. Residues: CASSMGGRGNTEAFF.